This T cell receptor beta chain was captured in a study of brain T cells in children with intractable seizures. TCRdb keeps only in-frame clones here, not all; method: immunoSEQ multiplex PCR. The table has under 400,000 clones, about 93% seen once. The time point is: blood from clinic visit 5 months post-surgery; TSC patient then seizure free. Only cases whose brain tissue showed the highest T cell transcript signatures were sequenced. Before surgery, patients took at least one anti-epileptic drug. Germline CDR1 and CDR2: SGHRS and YFSETQ. Germline trimming cut 2 bases from V and 12 bases from J; bases unmatched to any gene: 20. The CDR3 is 17 amino acids.

Sequenced here: peripheral blood, sampled roughly 5 months after surgery. This TCR was recovered from a boy under two years old with tuberous sclerosis and intractable seizures. The chain uses TRBV5-1 and TRBJ2-7; 10 bases are a match to TRBD1. This chain's CDR3 is CASSFIPIGTGAIEMYF. The CDR3 coding sequence is TGCGCCAGCAGCTTCATCCCCATAGGGACAGGGGCAATCGAAATGTACTTC. The variable domain in full, with the rest retrieved from reference TRBV5-1 and TRBJ2-7, is KAGVTQTPRYLIKTRGQQVTLSCSPISGHRSVSWYQQTPGQGLQFLFEYFSETQRNKGNFPGRFSGRQFSNSRSEMNVSTLELGDSALYLCASSFIPIGTGAIEMYFGPGTRLTVT.